Below are 18 T cell receptor beta chains sequenced from a single sample in a study of identical twins. TCRdb reprocessed the 5' RACE reads with MiXCR, giving one entry per CDR3 protein. The profile covers approximately 890,000 distinct CDR3 sequences, with about 12% appearing a single time and around 1.6% taken by the ten largest. These data were also filed under a second study, of yellow fever vaccine responses in identical twins.

The specimen sequenced was PBMCs. These receptors originate from a woman between 18 and 29 years old in good health.

CDR3 protein: CASSSMEGANYGYTF. The CDR3 DNA is TGTGCCAGCTCATCGATGGAGGGGGCCAACTATGGCTACACCTTC. This chain uses TRBV18 with TRBJ1-2, with TRBD1 matching over 7 bases. This CDR3 is 15 amino acids long. V lost 5 bases and J lost 2; bases outside the gene matches: 8. Germline V gene data show CDR1 as KGHSH and CDR2 as LQKENI.

This clonotype was counted many times. The rearrangement joins TRBV3-1 to TRBJ2-7; no reliable D call. The germline gives CDR1 LGHDT, CDR2 YNNKEL (reference sequence). There are 13 residues in the CDR3. Between the trimmed V and J ends, which lost 3 bases and 9 bases, there was a span of 15 bases. In DNA, the CDR3 is TGTGCCAGCAGCCAGATATCTGGCGTCGGGCAGTACTTC. Protein sequence: CASSQISGVGQYF.

The J gene is TRBJ2-1, the V gene TRBV5-1; TRBD2 matches 8 bases. The V gene's germline CDR1 is SGHRS and CDR2 YFSETQ. J gave up 7 bases and V 0 bases, and 12 bases lay outside the gene matches. CDR3 length equals 17 residues. CDR3 nucleotide sequence: TGCGCCAGCAGCTTGGGAACCCTTGCGGGGGGCGATAATGAGCAGTTCTTC. It specifies CASSLGTLAGGDNEQFF.

This clonotype has more than one count but fewer than ten. The chain has TRBV27 and TRBJ2-1, with D hard to call. Germline values: CDR1 MNHEY, CDR2 SMNVEV (reference sequence). The CDR3 consists of 14 residues. V was shortened by 5 bases and J by 3 bases, with 11 bases between the two germline ends. CDR3 coding DNA: TGTGCCAGCAGTCCCGGTTCAGTCTACAATGAGCAGTTCTTC. Translation: CASSPGSVYNEQFF.

The chain uses TRBV14 and TRBJ2-1; 10 bases align to TRBD2. The germline V gene encodes CDR1 SGHDN and CDR2 FVKESK. The CDR3 has 18 residues. With 1 base clipped from V and 8 bases from J, the junction kept 14 bases outside the gene matches. CDR3 amino acids: CASSQASASGSRIDEQFF. The DNA for the CDR3 is TGTGCCAGCAGCCAAGCTTCGGCTAGCGGGAGTAGAATAGATGAGCAGTTCTTC.

In this sample, this clonotype turned up a few times. The rearrangement uses TRBV24-1 and TRBJ2-1; tentatively, D is TRBD1 (6 bases). Germline loops: CDR1 KGHDR, CDR2 SFDVKD. This CDR3 region has 16 residues. Deletions cut 4 bases from V and 3 bases from J, with 15 bases between. CDR3 sequence (DNA): TGTGCCACCAGTGAAGAATCCGGACAGCACTACAATGAGCAGTTCTTC. Residues: CATSEESGQHYNEQFF.

This clonotype was seen repeatedly, ten times or more. This chain links TRBV4-1 with TRBJ1-1; D remains unclear. Trimming took off 0 bases at V and 0 bases at J, with 5 bases between the two ends. Germline CDR1 is MGHRA and CDR2 is YSYEKL. The CDR3 loop spans 14 amino acids. The CDR3 is CASSQDGLNTEAFF. CDR3 in DNA: TGCGCCAGCAGCCAAGACGGCTTGAACACTGAAGCTTTCTTT.

This clonotype was seen more than once but under ten times. The genes are TRBV7-2 and TRBJ2-5; 7 bases align to TRBD1. The ends lost 5 bases at V and 3 bases at J; junction bases unmatched: 6. Germline CDR1 reads SGHTA; CDR2 reads FQGNSA. The CDR3 has 14 residues. The CDR3 here is CASSPRGNKETQYF. The CDR3 coding sequence is TGTGCCAGCAGCCCCAGGGGGAACAAAGAGACCCAGTACTTC.

V and J are TRBV20-1 and TRBJ1-1, with D possibly TRBD1 on 5 matching bases. V dropped 1 base and J dropped 6 bases, with 12 bases sitting between them. Per germline, CDR1 DFQATT and CDR2 SNEGSKA (reference sequence). The CDR3 is made up of 13 amino acids. The CDR3 coding sequence is TGCAGTGCTAGAGCGGGGGTCCTCTCTGAAGCTTTCTTT. Residues: CSARAGVLSEAFF.

V and J are TRBV2 and TRBJ2-1; 7 positions agree with TRBD1. The CDR3 loop spans 13 amino acids. With V trimmed by 7 bases and J by 5 bases, 5 bases remained unmatched. Germline V gene lookup returns CDR1 SNHLY and CDR2 FYNNEI. Here the CDR3 DNA reads TGTGCCAGCACGAGGACAGGCAACAATGAGCAGTTCTTC. It specifies CASTRTGNNEQFF.

A few counts support this clonotype. This chain joins TRBV28 and TRBJ2-7, with TRBD1 matching 10 bases. V was clipped by 3 bases and J by 6 bases; unmatched bases: 8. This CDR3 spans 15 amino acids. Germline CDR1 MDHEN, CDR2 SYDVKM. The CDR3 DNA follows: TGTGCCAGCAGTTTTGGCGGGACAGGGGATCGCGAGCAGTACGTC. Amino acid sequence: CASSFGGTGDREQYV.

This clonotype has just a few counts. The chain links TRBV7-2 to TRBJ2-7; perhaps TRBD2 as D (6 bases). Trimming took off 5 bases at V and 2 bases at J, with 10 bases between the two ends. The CDR3 consists of 13 residues. Germline values: CDR1 SGHTA, CDR2 FQGNSA. The CDR3 reads CASSNAGPYEQYF. CDR3 in DNA: TGTGCCAGCAGCAATGCGGGGCCCTACGAGCAGTACTTC.

The V call is TRBV20-1, the J call TRBJ2-1; 9 bases map to TRBD2. CDR1 is DFQATT and CDR2 is SNEGSKA in the germline V gene (reference sequence). The J segment lost 5 bases and the V segment lost 5 bases, leaving 10 bases of the junction unmatched. This CDR3 contains 15 residues. CDR3 amino acids: CSAQETGTSHNEQFF. The CDR3 region has the DNA TGCAGTGCTCAAGAAACCGGGACTAGCCACAATGAGCAGTTCTTC.

This clonotype was observed a few times. The chain combines TRBV5-1 with TRBJ2-3; TRBD2 matches 11 bases. Trimming at V came to 3 bases and at J to 3 bases, leaving 6 bases not matched to a gene. Per germline, CDR1 SGHRS and CDR2 YFSETQ. This CDR3 is 16 amino acids long. The CDR3 DNA sequence: TGCGCCAGCAGCTGGCCGACTAGCGGGGTGACAGATACGCAGTATTTT. Its translation: CASSWPTSGVTDTQYF. The full variable domain, its missing parts supplied by reference TRBV5-1 and TRBJ2-3, is KAGVTQTPRYLIKTRGQQVTLSCSPISGHRSVSWYQQTPGQGLQFLFEYFSETQRNKGNFPGRFSGRQFSNSRSEMNVSTLELGDSALYLCASSWPTSGVTDTQYFGPGTRLTVL.

This clonotype was observed a few times. V is TRBV12-3 or TRBV12-4 and J is TRBJ2-5; TRBD1 is a possible D gene (5 bases). The CDR3 spans 15 residues. The V gene lost 5 bases and the J gene lost 5 bases, with 18 bases spanning the gap. The CDR3 reads CASSDQGFIRETQYF. CDR3 in DNA: TGTGCCAGCAGTGACCAGGGTTTTATAAGGGAGACCCAGTACTTC.

The rearrangement joins TRBV5-1 to TRBJ2-7, with a tentative D call TRBD2 (7 bases). Germline CDR1 reads SGHRS; CDR2 reads YFSETQ. CDR3 length: 15 residues. The V end lost 0 bases, the J end lost 4 bases, and 14 bases lay between the germline ends. This CDR3 reads CASSLAGGRKYEQYF. The CDR3 DNA is TGCGCCAGCAGCTTGGCCGGGGGGCGGAAATACGAGCAGTACTTC. The complete variable domain, with remaining parts taken from reference TRBV5-1 and TRBJ2-7, reads KAGVTQTPRYLIKTRGQQVTLSCSPISGHRSVSWYQQTPGQGLQFLFEYFSETQRNKGNFPGRFSGRQFSNSRSEMNVSTLELGDSALYLCASSLAGGRKYEQYFGPGTRLTVT.

Only a few counts were recorded for this clonotype. The chain is built from TRBV7-6 and TRBJ2-1; 9 bases match TRBD2. V gave up 0 bases and J gave up 9 bases; unmatched junction bases: 9. The CDR3 is 16 residues long. Germline loops: CDR1 SGHVS, CDR2 FNYEAQ. The DNA for the CDR3 is TGTGCCAGCAGCTTAGCGGGGCTAGCGGGACGGGGTGAGCAGTTCTTC. Residues: CASSLAGLAGRGEQFF. The complete variable domain, with remaining parts taken from reference TRBV7-6 and TRBJ2-1, reads GAGVSQSPRYKVTKRGQDVALRCDPISGHVSLYWYRQALGQGPEFLTYFNYEAQQDKSGLPNDRFSAERPEGSISTLTIQRTEQRDSAMYRCASSLAGLAGRGEQFFGPGTRLTVL.

A single count supports this clonotype. V and J are TRBV7-6 and TRBJ2-1; 8 bases align to TRBD2. Germline V gives CDR1 SGHVS, CDR2 FNYEAQ. V lost 1 base to trimming and J lost 4 bases; unmatched junction nucleotides: 6. This CDR3 region has 16 residues. DNA of the CDR3: TGTGCCAGCAGCTTAGTCTTAGCGGGGCAGTACAATGAGCAGTTCTTC. It translates to CASSLVLAGQYNEQFF.